This T cell receptor (beta chain) derives from a study of T cells in Graves' hyperthyroidism and ophthalmopathy. This clonotype has a count of ten or more. Across 18 months, stable Graves' hyperthyroidism was marked by no progression to ophthalmopathy. PBMCs came from around 9.7 ml fresh peripheral blood. RNA transcripts served as the template for amplifying TCR beta CDR3 regions. The HTBI primer set served for first-round RT-PCR of the TCR CDR3. TCRdb redid the calling of the multiplex PCR reads with MiXCR, one entry per CDR3 protein. Of about half a million distinct CDR3 sequences in the sample, around 21% are singletons; the top ten hold more than 25%. The CDR3 is made up of 10 amino acids. V was cut by 6 bases and J by 6 bases, with 8 bases left in between. Germline-derived CDR1 and CDR2 are SQVTM and ANQGSEA.

The material sequenced was blood. J is TRBJ1-1 and V is TRBV29-1; the D gene is possibly TRBD1 (5 bases). The sequence came from a man between 18 and 29 years old with Graves' hyperthyroidism. The CDR3 nucleotides read TGCAGCGTCCAGGGACCTGAAGCTTTCTTT. It is translated as CSVQGPEAFF. The complete variable domain, with remaining parts taken from reference TRBV29-1 and TRBJ1-1, reads SAVISQKPSRDICQRGTSLTIQCQVDSQVTMMFWYRQQPGQSLTLIATANQGSEATYESGFVIDKFPISRPNLTFSTLTVSNMSPEDSSIYLCSVQGPEAFFGQGTRLTVV.